This T cell receptor (beta chain) is drawn from a study of tumor-infiltrating lymphocytes in primary liver carcinoma. Germline DNA was also extracted, with blood RNA taken from unsorted whole blood. Findings and limits, study-wide: The 250 largest clones made up significantly more of tumor than blood repertoires (p = 0.039).

This clonotype was picked up many times. The antigen is undetermined. Germline V gives CDR1 MNHNY, CDR2 SVGAGI (reference sequence). The CDR3 has 11 amino acids. Trimming left V 6 bases short and J 7 bases short, with 9 bases between. From around 0.5 ug of total RNA, TCR beta-specific cDNA was reverse-transcribed using a constant-region primer. Three nested multiplex PCR rounds, a slightly modified ARM-PCR, produced the libraries for TCR beta. Researchers ran the first two PCR rounds for approximately 9 cycles each with TRBV1-TRBV30 forward primers and a C-beta reverse primer. MiXCR, applied by TCRdb to the multiplex PCR reads, yields one record per CDR3 protein. The sample records approximately 330,000 distinct CDR3 sequences, less than 65% being singletons.

The chain employs TRBV6-6 and TRBJ1-2, with no clear D. Sequenced sample: peripheral blood. The clonotype originates from a man aged 35 to 55 with primary liver carcinoma and hepatitis B virus infection. CDR3 sequence reads: CASSPASGYTF. The CDR3 bases are TGTGCCAGCAGCCCAGCGTCTGGCTACACCTTC.